These T cell receptor beta chains were read from a single sample in a study of CD8+CD57+ T cells in acquired aplastic anemia. In TCRdb, the reads were re-called with MiXCR into one record per CDR3 protein. The sample contains roughly 420,000 distinct CDR3 sequences, 55% to 70% of which appear only once. Sequencing was performed on sorted CD4+, CD8+, or CD8+CD57+ T cells (not recorded which) from PBMCs. The receptors here all came from a human donor in good health, serving as a control. The CDR3 runs from the conserved cysteine through the conserved F or W. D genes are given only for firm matches. A clone size is listed for some rows: how often the clone was seen (once, few, many), or a class if it is expanded.

D	J	V	size	CDR3	DNA
.	TRBJ1-5	TRBV20-1	.	CSVEESGEETQHF	TGCAGTGTTGAAGAGTCGGGGGAGGAGACCCAGCATTTT
.	TRBJ2-1	TRBV6-1	.	CASRADGAGTYNEQFF	TGTGCCAGCAGAGCGGATGGGGCGGGAACATACAATGAGCAGTTCTTC
.	TRBJ2-5	TRBV5-1	many	CASSSPHGQETQYF	TGCGCCAGCAGCTCCCCTCACGGCCAAGAGACCCAGTACTTC
.	TRBJ2-7	TRBV7-9	.	CASRTLTKPYEQYF	TGTGCCAGCAGGACGCTGACTAAGCCGTACGAGCAGTACTTC
TRBD1	TRBJ1-3	TRBV20-1	.	CSARVGTGGTSGNTIYF	TGCAGTGCTAGGGTGGGGACAGGGGGGACCTCTGGAAACACCATATATTTT
.	TRBJ2-2	TRBV19	.	CASSIARAGRPQHFDVFF	.
TRBD1	TRBJ2-7	TRBV7-2	.	CASSPWTGVEQYF	TGTGCCAGCAGCCCTTGGACAGGGGTCGAGCAGTACTTC
.	TRBJ1-2	TRBV29-1	.	CSVDKNGYTF	TGCAGCGTGGACAAGAATGGCTACACCTTC
.	TRBJ1-3	TRBV20-1	.	CSVSSQGVVHTIYF	TGCAGTGTGTCGTCTCAGGGTGTAGTTCACACCATATATTTT
.	TRBJ1-5	TRBV12-3/TRBV12-4	.	CASRLTRQPQHF	TGTGCCAGCAGGTTGACTCGACAGCCCCAGCATTTT
.	TRBJ1-1	TRBV5-1	.	CASSLAGTPFVMNTEALF	TGCGCCAGCAGCTTGGCGGGGACACCGTTTGTCATGAACACTGAAGCTCTCTTT
TRBD1	TRBJ2-4	TRBV24-1	.	CASSTSQGAYNIQYF	TGTGCCAGCAGCACCAGTCAGGGGGCATACAATATTCAGTACTTC
.	TRBJ2-3	TRBV6-5	.	CASRQVGGGQGTDTQYF	TGTGCCAGCAGGCAAGTAGGAGGGGGGCAGGGCACAGATACGCAGTATTTT
.	TRBJ2-3	TRBV12-3/TRBV12-4	.	CASTHIDTDTQYF	TGTGCCAGCACCCACATCGACACAGATACGCAGTATTTT
TRBD2	TRBJ2-3	TRBV6-2/TRBV6-3	.	CASGSSALAGGTDTQYF	TGTGCCAGCGGTTCCAGCGCCCTAGCGGGGGGTACGGATACGCAGTATTTT
.	TRBJ1-2	TRBV12-3/TRBV12-4	.	CASSFGPTYYGYTF	TGTGCCAGCAGTTTTGGTCCGACGTACTATGGCTACACCTTC
TRBD1	TRBJ1-2	TRBV5-8	many	CASSSGTVDYGYTF	TGTGCCAGCAGTTCCGGGACAGTCGACTATGGCTACACCTTC
TRBD2	TRBJ2-1	TRBV6-5	many	CASRTGTSGGAYNEQFF	TGTGCCAGCAGGACCGGGACTAGCGGGGGGGCATACAATGAGCAGTTCTTC
TRBD2	TRBJ2-1	TRBV12-3/TRBV12-4	.	CASSPAGMNEQFF	TGTGCCAGCAGTCCAGCGGGGATGAATGAGCAGTTCTTC
TRBD2	TRBJ2-1	TRBV20-1	.	CSARDLGGGDNEQFF	TGCAGTGCTAGAGATCTGGGGGGGGGAGACAATGAGCAGTTCTTC
.	TRBJ2-3	TRBV10-3	.	CASSESGGLAYEQYF	TGTGCCAGCAGCGAGTCGGGCGGCTTGGCGTACGAGCAGTATTTT
.	TRBJ1-2	TRBV9	.	CASSVEPGMGNGYTF	TGTGCCAGCAGCGTAGAGCCAGGGATGGGAAATGGCTACACCTTC
.	TRBJ2-5	TRBV5-8	.	CASREARDMGETQYF	TGTGCTAGCCGAGAAGCTCGTGATATGGGGGAGACCCAGTACTTC
.	TRBJ2-3	TRBV7-6	.	CASSLAYNTGTQYF	TGTGCCAGCAGCTTAGCGTACAACACAGGTACGCAGTATTTT
.	TRBJ2-3	TRBV11-3	.	CASSKTADTQYF	TGTGCCAGCAGCAAAACTGCCGATACGCAGTATTTT
.	TRBJ1-6	TRBV20-1	.	CSARDLEWGALHF	TGCAGTGCTAGAGATTTGGAATGGGGGGCCCTCCACTTT
.	TRBJ1-1	TRBV7-2	many	CASSLGVLREEAFF	TGTGCCAGCAGCTTAGGTGTTTTGAGGGAAGAAGCTTTCTTT
TRBD1	TRBJ2-3	TRBV16	.	CASSHTGTGGQPQHYF	TGTGCCAGCAGCCATACCGGGACAGGCGGTCAGCCCCAGCATTATTTT
TRBD2	TRBJ2-7	TRBV19	.	CASSSLGGGYEQYF	TGTGCCAGTAGTTCGCTTGGGGGGGGCTACGAGCAGTACTTC
.	TRBJ2-1	TRBV7-2	many	CASSLLESVNEQFF	TGTGCCAGCAGCCTCCTAGAATCGGTTAATGAGCAGTTCTTC
.	TRBJ2-5	TRBV27	many	CASSLGPLETQYF	TGTGCCAGCAGTTTGGGGCCGCTTGAGACCCAGTACTTC
TRBD1	TRBJ1-1	TRBV6-5	many	CASSYRGQGMNTEAFF	TGTGCCAGCAGTTACCGGGGACAGGGAATGAACACTGAAGCTTTCTTT
.	TRBJ1-5	TRBV6-1	many	CASSESGQPQHF	TGTGCCAGCAGTGAAAGTGGTCAGCCCCAGCATTTT
.	TRBJ1-1	TRBV12-3/TRBV12-4	many	CASSSSPAAEAFF	TGTGCCAGCAGTTCCTCACCGGCGGCTGAAGCTTTCTTT
TRBD1	TRBJ2-7	TRBV24-1	many	CATGAGQAPREQYF	TGTGCCACCGGGGCCGGACAGGCCCCGAGGGAGCAGTACTTC
.	TRBJ2-7	TRBV20-1	many	CSARDGSRDFRYEQYF	TGCAGTGCTAGAGACGGCTCCAGGGACTTTAGGTACGAGCAGTACTTC
.	TRBJ1-6	TRBV19	many	CASLDSPFGPLHF	TGTGCCAGTCTTGACAGTCCCTTTGGGCCCCTCCACTTT
TRBD1	TRBJ1-1	TRBV2	.	CASSGQGAQTEAFF	TGTGCCAGCAGCGGACAGGGGGCGCAGACTGAAGCTTTCTTT
TRBD2	TRBJ2-1	TRBV10-2	many	CASRLTGGGDEQFF	TGCGCCAGCAGACTAACGGGGGGTGGGGATGAGCAGTTCTTC
.	TRBJ2-7	TRBV5-1	.	CASSGERTNDEQYF	TGCGCCAGCAGCGGGGAGAGGACGAATGACGAGCAGTACTTC
.	TRBJ1-3	TRBV10-3	.	CAISGSAFSGNTIYF	TGTGCCATCAGTGGGTCAGCTTTTTCTGGAAACACCATATATTTT
.	TRBJ1-2	TRBV3-1	.	CASSRSGRGYYGYTF	TGTGCCAGCAGCCGCTCCGGGAGAGGCTACTATGGCTACACCTTC
TRBD1	TRBJ2-7	TRBV25-1	.	CASSPDRGAYEQYF	TGTGCCAGCAGTCCTGACAGGGGCGCTTACGAGCAGTACTTT
.	TRBJ1-6	TRBV7-8	.	CASSQGQGTNEHF	TGTGCCAGCAGCCAAGGCCAGGGGACAAATGAACACTTT
TRBD2	TRBJ2-1	TRBV12-3/TRBV12-4	.	CATSSPGLVGYNEQFF	TGTGCCACCAGTTCTCCGGGACTAGTGGGCTACAATGAGCAGTTCTTC
.	TRBJ1-2	TRBV5-6	.	CASSLGQGYSANYGYTF	TGTGCCAGCAGCTTAGGGCAGGGCTATTCCGCTAACTATGGCTACACCTTC
.	TRBJ2-5	TRBV7-2	.	CASSPPWRQQETQYF	TGTGCCAGCAGCCCACCTTGGCGGCAACAAGAGACCCAGTACTTC
.	TRBJ2-1	TRBV20-1	.	CSARPGRGARNEQFF	TGCAGTGCTAGACCCGGGAGAGGAGCACGCAATGAGCAGTTCTTC
.	TRBJ2-7	TRBV9	.	CASSGRLTSEQYYF	TGTGCCAGCAGCGGACGGCTGACGTCCGAGCAGTACTACTTC
.	TRBJ1-5	TRBV10-3	.	CAISEGNQPQHF	TGTGCCATCAGTGAGGGAAATCAGCCCCAGCATTTT